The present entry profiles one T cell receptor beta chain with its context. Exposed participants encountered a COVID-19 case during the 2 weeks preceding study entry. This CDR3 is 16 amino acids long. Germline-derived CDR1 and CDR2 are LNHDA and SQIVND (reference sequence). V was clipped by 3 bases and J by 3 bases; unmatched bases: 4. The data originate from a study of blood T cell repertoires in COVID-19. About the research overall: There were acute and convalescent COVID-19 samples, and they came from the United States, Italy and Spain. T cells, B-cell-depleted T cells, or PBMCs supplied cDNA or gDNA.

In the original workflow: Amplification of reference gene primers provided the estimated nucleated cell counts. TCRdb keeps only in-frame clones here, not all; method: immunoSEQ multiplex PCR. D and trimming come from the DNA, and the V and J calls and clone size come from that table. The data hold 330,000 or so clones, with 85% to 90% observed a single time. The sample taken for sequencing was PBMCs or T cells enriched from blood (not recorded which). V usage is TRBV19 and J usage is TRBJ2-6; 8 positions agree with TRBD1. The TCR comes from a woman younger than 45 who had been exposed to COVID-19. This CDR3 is CASSMGRGLGANVLTF. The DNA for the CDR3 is TGTGCCAGTAGTATGGGCAGGGGGCTTGGGGCCAACGTCCTGACTTTC.